This TCR beta chain was profiled in a study of brain metastases from non-small cell lung cancer. Here immunoSEQ multiplex PCR was the method, and the copy in TCRdb shows in-frame clones only, minus some. The sample holds several thousand clones, more than 60% seen once. The CDR3 covers 12 residues. Trimming removed 10 bases from V and 8 bases from J, with 17 bases in between. Germline CDR1 and CDR2: ENHRY and SYGVKD. Source material: primary lung tumor tissue. This receptor was identified in a donor at least 40 years old with non-small cell lung cancer. The chain employs TRBV10-3 and TRBJ1-1; D gene uncertain. In DNA form, the CDR3 reads TGTGCCACGGGCGGCTCTTGGGAGGAAGCTTTCTTT. Its translation: CATGGSWEEAFF.